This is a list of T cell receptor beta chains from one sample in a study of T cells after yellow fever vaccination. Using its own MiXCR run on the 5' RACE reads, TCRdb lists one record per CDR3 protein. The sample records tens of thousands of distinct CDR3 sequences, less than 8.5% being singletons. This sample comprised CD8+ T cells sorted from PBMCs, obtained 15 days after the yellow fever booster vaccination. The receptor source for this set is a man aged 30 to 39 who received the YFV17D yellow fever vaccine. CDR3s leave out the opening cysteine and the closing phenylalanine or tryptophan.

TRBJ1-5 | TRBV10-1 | ASSEGSDQPQH
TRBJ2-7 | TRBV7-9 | ASSFGTVDYEQY
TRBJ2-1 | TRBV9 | ASSVGVAGGNEQF
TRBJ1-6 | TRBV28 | ASRLQSMDSPLH
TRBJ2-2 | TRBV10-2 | ASSIQGELF
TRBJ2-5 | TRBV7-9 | ASSLPSNPLETQY
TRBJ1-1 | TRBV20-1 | SAVGQGDTEAF
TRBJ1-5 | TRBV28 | ASSLDSNQPQH
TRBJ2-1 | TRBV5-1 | ASSQGVNGGDEQF
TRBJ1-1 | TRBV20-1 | SARDLRHRNTEAF
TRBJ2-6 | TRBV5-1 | ASSPIDSSGANVLT
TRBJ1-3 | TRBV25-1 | ASSVYAGLSGNTIY
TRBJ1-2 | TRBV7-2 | ASSLAGRGPLSYGYT
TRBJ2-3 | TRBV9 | ASSLPGLAGEDTQY
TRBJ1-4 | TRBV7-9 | ASSFWMEKLF
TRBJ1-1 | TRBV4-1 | ASSQGARGLNTEAF
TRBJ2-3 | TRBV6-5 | ASSYSNLGPVGDTQY
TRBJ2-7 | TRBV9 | ASSVGVNSYEQY
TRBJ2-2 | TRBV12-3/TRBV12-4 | ASSTGASGTGELF
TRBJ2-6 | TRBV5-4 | ASSLLQSSGANVLT
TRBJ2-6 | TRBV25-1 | ASDGGNVGANVLT
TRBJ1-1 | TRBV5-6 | ASSSAPGQRAEAF
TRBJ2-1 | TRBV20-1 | SAPRLAVLSYNEQF
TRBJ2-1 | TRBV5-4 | TSSAPTSGDLNEQF
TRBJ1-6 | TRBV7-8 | ASSLGYGDRGLSPLH
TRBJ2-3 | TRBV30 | AWTLGQGTDTQY
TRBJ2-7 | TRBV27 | ASSSPGQGQYEQY
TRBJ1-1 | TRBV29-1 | SVEKAMNTEAF
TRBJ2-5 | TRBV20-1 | SARVGQAETQY
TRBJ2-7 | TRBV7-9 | ASSSRTSGRKVTYEQY
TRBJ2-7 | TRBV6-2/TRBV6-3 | ASSYWTGDEQY
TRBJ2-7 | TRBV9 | ASSAPGTSAYEQY